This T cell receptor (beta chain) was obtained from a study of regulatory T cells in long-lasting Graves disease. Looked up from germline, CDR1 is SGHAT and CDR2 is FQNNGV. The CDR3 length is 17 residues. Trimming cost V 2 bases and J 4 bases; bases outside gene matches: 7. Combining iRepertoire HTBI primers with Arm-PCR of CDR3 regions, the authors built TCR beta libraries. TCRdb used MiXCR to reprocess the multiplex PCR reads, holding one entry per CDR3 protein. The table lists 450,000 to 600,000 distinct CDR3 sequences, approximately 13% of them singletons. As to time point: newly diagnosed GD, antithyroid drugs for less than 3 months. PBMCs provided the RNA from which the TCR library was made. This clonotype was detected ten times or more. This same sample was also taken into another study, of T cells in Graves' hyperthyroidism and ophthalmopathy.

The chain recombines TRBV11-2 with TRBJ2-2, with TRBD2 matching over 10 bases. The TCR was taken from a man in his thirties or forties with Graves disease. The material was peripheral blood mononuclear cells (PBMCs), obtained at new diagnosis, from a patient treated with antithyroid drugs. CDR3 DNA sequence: TGTGCCAGCAGCTTAATTCTAGCGGGAGCGGGCACCGGGGAGCTGTTTTTT. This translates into CASSLILAGAGTGELFF. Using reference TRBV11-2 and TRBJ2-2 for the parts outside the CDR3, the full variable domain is EAGVAQSPRYKIIEKRQSVAFWCNPISGHATLYWYQQILGQGPKLLIQFQNNGVVDDSQLPKDRFSAERLKGVDSTLKIQPAKLEDSAVYLCASSLILAGAGTGELFFGEGSRLTVL.